Listed below are T cell receptor beta chains from one sample, sequenced in a study of post-analysis software for immune sequencing data. TCRdb re-called the PCR reads with MiXCR, one entry per CDR3 protein. The profile shows 150,000 to 200,000 distinct CDR3 sequences, about 37% of them singletons. The sequencing used blood, collected after autologous hematopoietic stem cell transplantation. Receptor source: a girl between 5 and 17 years old with multiple sclerosis. Both conserved end residues are part of each CDR3. The order of the fields is V gene, clone size, D gene, J gene, CDR3 DNA, CDR3 protein. A D gene is named only where the DNA matches it firmly. Size is stated for part of the rows, as once, few or many counts, or as a class when the clone is expanded.

>TRBV6-2/TRBV6-3|many|TRBD2|TRBJ2-7
TGTGCCAGCAGTTACGGGGCTAGCGGGAATATCTACGAGCAGTACTTC
CASSYGASGNIYEQYF
>TRBV10-3|.|TRBD1|TRBJ2-1
TGTGCCATCAGTGAAGGTAGACAGGGGCTCTTTAATGAGCGGTTCTTC
CAISEGRQGLFNERFF
>TRBV29-1|.|.|TRBJ2-7
TGCAGCGCACAGACAGGGACTAGCTACGAGCAGTACTTC
CSAQTGTSYEQYF
>TRBV6-6|.|TRBD2|TRBJ2-5
TGTGCCAGCAGTTACATAGCACTAGCGGCCCAAGAGACCCAGTACTTC
CASSYIALAAQETQYF
>TRBV20-1|.|TRBD1|TRBJ1-5
TGCAGTGCTAGAACGACAGGGGGGGAAGCTCAGCCCCAGCATTTT
CSARTTGGEAQPQHF
>TRBV10-3|few|.|TRBJ1-2
TGTGCCATTAAGTCGGCTAACTATGGCTACACCTTC
CAIKSANYGYTF
>TRBV29-1|few|.|TRBJ2-3
TGCAGCGTTGAACTGCCAGGCTTAGGAACGCAGTATTTT
CSVELPGLGTQYF
>TRBV20-1|few|TRBD2|TRBJ2-1
TGCAGTGCAAACCCAGTAGCGGGACCTTTGGATGAGCAGTTCTTC
CSANPVAGPLDEQFF
>TRBV20-1|.|.|TRBJ1-6
TGCAGTGCCATCGACACAGGGAACTCACCCCTCCACTTT
CSAIDTGNSPLHF
>TRBV3-1|.|TRBD1|TRBJ2-7
TGTGCCAGCAGCCAAGAGGCGGGACAGGGGGCGTTCCGGGGCGAGCAGTACTTC
CASSQEAGQGAFRGEQYF
>TRBV7-2|few|TRBD2|TRBJ2-7
TGTGCCAGCAGCCCTCCCCCTAGGGCTAGCGGGAGGGCCAACTACGAGCAGTACTTC
CASSPPPRASGRANYEQYF
>TRBV7-2|few|TRBD2|TRBJ2-7
TGTGCCAGCAGCCCTTCTAGCGGGAGTCCCCGCTCCTACGAGCAGTACTTC
CASSPSSGSPRSYEQYF
>TRBV7-2|few|TRBD1|TRBJ1-2
TGTGCCAGCAGCTTAGGGACAGGGGTTAACTATGGCTACACCTTC
CASSLGTGVNYGYTF
>TRBV4-3|few|TRBD2|TRBJ2-1
TGCGCCAGCAGCCAAGGTACTAGCGGGAGTTTGATCATCGATGAGCAGTTCTTC
CASSQGTSGSLIIDEQFF
>TRBV5-1|few|.|TRBJ2-3
TGCGCCAGCAGCCAAAGAGGTTCCACAGATACGCAGTATTTT
CASSQRGSTDTQYF
>TRBV5-8|few|TRBD1|TRBJ1-1
TGTGCCAGCAGACGGGGACAGGACCCGTTCAGCGCTGAAGCTTTCTTT
CASRRGQDPFSAEAFF
>TRBV9|few|TRBD1|TRBJ2-3
TGTGCCAGCAGCGAGGGGAACCAGGGGGCAGATACGCAGTATTTT
CASSEGNQGADTQYF
>TRBV7-6|.|TRBD1|TRBJ2-4
TGTGCCAGCAGCGCCACAGGGGTCACAGCCAAAAACATTCAGTACTTC
CASSATGVTAKNIQYF
>TRBV7-2|.|TRBD2|TRBJ2-5
TGTGCCAGCAGCTTAGCGGGGACTAGCGGTACCTCCTACGAACAGTACTTC
CASSLAGTSGTSYEQYF
>TRBV6-2/TRBV6-3|many|.|TRBJ1-2
TGTGCCAGCAGTGCGCCCGACAGGAAGGCTGGCTACACCTTC
CASSAPDRKAGYTF
>TRBV28|.|.|TRBJ1-1
TGTGCCAGCAGTACACCGGGACCCATGAACACTGAAGCTTTCTTT
CASSTPGPMNTEAFF
>TRBV4-2|.|.|TRBJ2-3
TGTGCCAGCAGCCAAGGATTGTCAGATACGCAGTATTTT
CASSQGLSDTQYF
>TRBV27|many|.|TRBJ1-2
TGTGCTAACGAGGGTGGGGGACAACGATATGGCTACACCTTC
CANEGGGQRYGYTF
>TRBV2|.|.|TRBJ1-2
TGTGCCAGCAGTGGGCAGCGACTTGGCTACACCTTC
CASSGQRLGYTF
>TRBV27|few|TRBD1|TRBJ1-5
TGTGCCAGCAGGAGACCAACGACAGGGAATGGGCAGCCCCAGCATTTT
CASRRPTTGNGQPQHF
>TRBV4-3|.|.|TRBJ2-1
TGCGCCAGCAGCCAGGGACCTCTTAATGAGCAGTTCTTC
CASSQGPLNEQFF
>TRBV7-9|.|.|TRBJ2-1
TGTGCCAGCAGCGCCACCGGGCAGGGCATCGGGAATGAGCAGTTCTTC
CASSATGQGIGNEQFF